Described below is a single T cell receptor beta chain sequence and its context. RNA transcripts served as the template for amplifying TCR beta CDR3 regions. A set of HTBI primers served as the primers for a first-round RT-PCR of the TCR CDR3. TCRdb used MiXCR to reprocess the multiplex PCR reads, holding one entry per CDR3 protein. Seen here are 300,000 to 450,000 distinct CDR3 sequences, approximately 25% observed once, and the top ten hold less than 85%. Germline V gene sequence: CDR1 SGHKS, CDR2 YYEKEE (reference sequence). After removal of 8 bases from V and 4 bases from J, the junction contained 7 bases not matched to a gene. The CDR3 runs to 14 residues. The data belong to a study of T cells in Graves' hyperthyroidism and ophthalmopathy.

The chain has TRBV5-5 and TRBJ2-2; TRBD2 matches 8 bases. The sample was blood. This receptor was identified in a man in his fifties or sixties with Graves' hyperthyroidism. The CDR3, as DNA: TGTGCCAGTAGTGCCGGGACTAGCACCGGGGAGCTGTTTTTT. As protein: CASSAGTSTGELFF. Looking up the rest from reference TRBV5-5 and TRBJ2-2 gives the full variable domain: DAGVTQSPTHLIKTRGQQVTLRCSPISGHKSVSWYQQVLGQGPQFIFQYYEKEERGRGNFPDRFSARQFPNYSSELNVNALLLGDSALYLCASSAGTSTGELFFGEGSRLTVL.